Shown below are 10 T cell receptor beta chains from a single sample sequenced in a study of blood T cell repertoires in COVID-19 (dated by TCRdb to 2020 to 2021). Libraries were made using the immunoSEQ multiplex PCR assay. Imported from immuneACCESS, the table was reduced by TCRdb to in-frame sequences with V and J called. These copies leave out some clones; in studies compared against another copy, an unresolved V gene accounts for under half, and the cause of the remainder is not known. The sample table shows approximately 120,000 clones, and approximately 77% are seen once. The ten largest account for 20% of the sample. The material sequenced was peripheral blood. The receptors shown here come from an older man with acute or convalescent COVID-19.

This clone was observed once. The CDR3 DNA follows: TGTGCCAGCTCACCCCTACTTACAGGGACCACAGATACGCAGTATTTT. Translated: CASSPLLTGTTDTQYF. This chain links TRBV18 with TRBJ2-3, with D maybe TRBD1 (6 bases). Germline V gene data show CDR1 as KGHSH and CDR2 as LQKENI. Between the trimmed V and J ends, which lost 3 bases and 2 bases, there was a span of 15 bases. CDR3 size: 16 residues.

This clone showed up just a few times. The V call is TRBV10-3, the J call TRBJ1-4, with 9 nucleotides matching TRBD1. Germline assignment: CDR1 ENHRY and CDR2 SYGVKD. V shed 11 bases and J 8 bases; nucleotides not matched to a gene: 12. The CDR3 has 14 residues. The CDR3 region has the DNA TGTGCCTCGAAGGAGACAGGGGGGAAAGAAAAACTGTTTTTT. Translation: CASKETGGKEKLFF.

The V and J genes are TRBV7-2 and TRBJ1-1; D ambiguous. The CDR3 spans 14 residues. Germline V lookup: CDR1 SGHTA, CDR2 FQGNSA. V was pared by 2 bases and J by 2 bases, with 9 bases between. The CDR3 protein is CASSLSGTNTEAFF. The CDR3 DNA follows: TGTGCCAGCAGCTTATCGGGTACTAACACTGAAGCTTTCTTT.

V gene TRBV9 combines with J gene TRBJ2-3; the match to TRBD2 covers 11 bases. This CDR3 has 15 amino acids. The V gene end was trimmed by 0 bases and the J gene end by 8 bases; junction bases not matched to a gene: 5. CDR1 is SGDLS, CDR2 YYNGEE, per germline. The CDR3 loop is CASSVGNSGGGTQYF. The DNA of the CDR3 is TGTGCCAGCAGCGTAGGGAATAGCGGGGGGGGTACGCAGTATTTT.

The chain carries TRBV27 and TRBJ1-4; 7 nucleotides align to TRBD1. Germline V lookup: CDR1 MNHEY, CDR2 SMNVEV (reference sequence). V shed 6 bases, J shed 7 bases, and the junction held 11 bases outside the gene matches. This CDR3 contains 15 residues. The CDR3 protein is CASSRTGATGEKLFF. CDR3 sequence (DNA): TGTGCCAGCAGCCGAACAGGGGCGACGGGTGAAAAACTGTTTTTT.

The chain couples TRBV5-8 to TRBJ2-6, with 9 bases aligning to TRBD1. The CDR3 length is 16 residues. J gave up 2 bases and V 3 bases, and 3 bases lay outside the gene matches. CDR1 and CDR2 from the germline V gene are SGHTS and YDEGEE. The CDR3 nucleotides read TGTGCCAGCAGCTACGACAGGGGGACTGGGGCCAACGTCCTGACTTTC. Residues: CASSYDRGTGANVLTF.

This clone was observed a handful of times. The chain links TRBV29-1 to TRBJ2-1, with TRBD2 identical over 9 bases. The length of the CDR3 is 16 residues. Trimming removed 1 base from V and 6 bases from J; junction bases left unmatched: 10. Germline V lookup: CDR1 SQVTM, CDR2 ANQGSEA. The CDR3 DNA follows: TGCAGCGTTGAAGGCTCTCGCGGGGGGGCCGTCAATGAGCAGTTCTTC. This gives the protein CSVEGSRGGAVNEQFF.

This clone was recorded only once. This rearrangement joins TRBV7-8 to TRBJ1-1; D gene unclear. Germline V gene sequence: CDR1 SGHVS, CDR2 FQNEAQ. Trimming removed 5 bases at V and 5 bases at J, with 12 bases between. The CDR3 runs 13 residues. The CDR3 region is CASSRGPQTEAFF. The CDR3, as DNA: TGTGCCAGCAGCCGAGGCCCTCAGACTGAAGCTTTCTTT.

This chain links TRBV29-1 with TRBJ1-4; weak D call: TRBD1 (5 bases). The V gene lost 6 bases and the J gene lost 2 bases, with 13 bases spanning the gap. Germline V gene data show CDR1 as SQVTM and CDR2 as ANQGSEA. CDR3 size: 14 residues. The CDR3 reads CSVAQGTTNEKLFF. The CDR3 region has the DNA TGCAGCGTCGCCCAGGGTACGACTAATGAAAAACTGTTTTTT. The full variable domain, its missing parts supplied by reference TRBV29-1 and TRBJ1-4, is SAVISQKPSRDICQRGTSLTIQCQVDSQVTMMFWYRQQPGQSLTLIATANQGSEATYESGFVIDKFPISRPNLTFSTLTVSNMSPEDSSIYLCSVAQGTTNEKLFFGSGTQLSVL.

CDR3 loop: CASSSQGSMAFF. DNA for the CDR3: TGTGCCAGCAGCTCCCAGGGGAGCATGGCTTTCTTT. This chain uses TRBV11-1 with TRBJ1-1; a weak D match, TRBD1 (6 bases). Trimming took off 4 bases at V and 11 bases at J, with 14 bases between the two ends. CDR3 length: 12 residues. In germline, CDR1 is SGHAT, CDR2 FQDESV (reference sequence). Together with reference TRBV11-1 and TRBJ1-1, the CDR3 gives the full variable domain: EAEVAQSPRYKITEKSQAVAFWCDPISGHATLYWYRQILGQGPELLVQFQDESVVDDSQLPKDRFSAERLKGVDSTLKIQPAELGDSAMYLCASSSQGSMAFFGQGTRLTVV.